This is a list of T cell receptor beta chains from one sample in a study of identical twins. TCRdb re-derived calls from the 5' RACE reads in MiXCR, one entry per CDR3 protein. This table holds fewer than 450,000 distinct CDR3 sequences, 8.5% to 10% found once. The sequencing input was naive T cells sorted from blood. The source of these receptors is a woman aged 45-59 years in good health. Both conserved end residues are part of each CDR3. D genes are given only for firm matches. Not every row has a clone size; where given, it reads once, few, many or a size class.

TRBV5-1	few	TRBD1	TRBJ2-4	CASSHTGVGAKNIQYF	TGCGCCAGCAGTCACACAGGGGTTGGGGCCAAAAACATTCAGTACTTC
TRBV5-1	NA	TRBD2	TRBJ2-2	CASSRGLAGATGELFF	TGCGCCAGCAGCAGGGGACTAGCGGGGGCCACCGGGGAGCTGTTTTTT
TRBV29-1	many	NA	TRBJ1-1	CSVSEGEAFF	TGCAGCGTTTCTGAGGGGGAAGCTTTCTTT
TRBV6-2/TRBV6-3	many	NA	TRBJ2-7	CASSYYSYEQYF	TGTGCCAGCAGTTACTACTCCTACGAGCAGTACTTC
TRBV5-1	NA	TRBD1	TRBJ1-2	CASREGQGGIYGYTF	TGCGCCAGCAGGGAGGGACAGGGGGGCATCTATGGCTACACCTTC
TRBV7-9	few	NA	TRBJ2-3	CASSPSQSRTQYF	TGTGCCAGCAGCCCTTCCCAAAGTCGTACGCAGTATTTT
TRBV5-1	NA	NA	TRBJ2-7	CASSLPGRIGEQYF	TGCGCCAGCAGCTTGCCGGGAAGAATCGGTGAGCAGTACTTC
TRBV2	few	NA	TRBJ2-7	CASSVVGIGYEQYF	TGTGCCAGCAGTGTGGTGGGGATTGGCTACGAGCAGTACTTC
TRBV20-1	NA	NA	TRBJ2-5	CSAKRERETQYF	TGCAGTGCTAAGAGGGAGAGGGAGACCCAGTACTTC
TRBV27	NA	TRBD2	TRBJ2-2	CASKIAGFTGELFF	TGTGCCAGCAAGATAGCGGGGTTCACCGGGGAGCTGTTTTTT
TRBV25-1	NA	NA	TRBJ2-4	CASGPYGSGSKNIQYF	TGTGCCAGCGGGCCTTACGGGAGTGGGTCCAAAAACATTCAGTACTTC
TRBV12-3/TRBV12-4	many	NA	TRBJ2-1	CASSPGWGWNEQFF	TGTGCCAGCAGTCCCGGGTGGGGTTGGAATGAGCAGTTCTTC
TRBV27	few	TRBD2	TRBJ2-7	CATGTSGTYEQYF	TGTGCCACCGGGACTAGCGGCACCTACGAGCAGTACTTC
TRBV5-1	NA	TRBD2	TRBJ2-3	CASSLTSGHTTDTQYF	TGCGCCAGCAGCTTGACTAGCGGACATACCACAGATACGCAGTATTTT
TRBV10-3	many	NA	TRBJ2-3	CAISSGPAGDTQYF	TGTGCCATCAGCAGCGGACCCGCGGGAGATACGCAGTATTTT
TRBV6-4	NA	NA	TRBJ2-3	CASRPTLGDTQYF	TGTGCCAGCAGGCCGACCCTAGGGGATACGCAGTATTTT
TRBV5-1	few	NA	TRBJ2-5	CASSLAGQLQETQYF	TGCGCCAGCAGCTTGGCAGGGCAACTACAAGAGACCCAGTACTTC
TRBV11-2	many	TRBD2	TRBJ2-2	CASSLGLAGTGELFF	TGTGCCAGCAGCTTAGGGCTAGCGGGAACCGGGGAGCTGTTTTTT
TRBV20-1	NA	TRBD1	TRBJ1-2	CSAHRQGYYGYTF	TGCAGTGCACACCGACAGGGTTACTATGGCTACACCTTC
TRBV6-1	few	NA	TRBJ2-3	CASSDTGTAGQQYF	TGTGCCAGCAGTGACACCGGGACTGCAGGCCAGCAGTATTTT
TRBV18	few	NA	TRBJ1-2	CASSPRLNGYTF	TGTGCCAGCTCACCCAGACTTAATGGCTACACCTTC
TRBV14	few	NA	TRBJ2-5	CASSQIATQETQYF	TGTGCCAGCAGCCAAATAGCGACCCAAGAGACCCAGTACTTC
TRBV10-2	few	NA	TRBJ1-5	CASSDLGQINQPQHF	TGCGCCAGCAGTGACTTAGGACAGATTAATCAGCCCCAGCATTTT
TRBV12-3/TRBV12-4	few	NA	TRBJ1-1	CASSSIGKSGTEAFF	TGTGCCAGCAGCTCCATAGGGAAGTCGGGTACTGAAGCTTTCTTT
TRBV2	NA	TRBD2	TRBJ2-1	CASSPRVAGGPEFF	TGTGCCAGCAGCCCGAGAGTAGCGGGAGGGCCTGAGTTCTTC
TRBV19	NA	NA	TRBJ1-5	CASSILPGQSQPQHF	TGTGCCAGTAGTATCCTCCCGGGACAATCTCAGCCCCAGCATTTT
TRBV29-1	many	NA	TRBJ1-3	CSAIGRTSGNTIYF	TGCAGCGCTATAGGACGAACCTCTGGAAACACCATATATTTT
TRBV12-3/TRBV12-4	many	TRBD1	TRBJ2-1	CASTRTGRDEQFF	TGTGCCAGCACCCGGACAGGGCGAGATGAGCAGTTCTTC
TRBV7-7	NA	NA	TRBJ2-1	CASSPTTRRNEQFF	TGTGCTAGCAGCCCAACAACGAGGAGGAATGAGCAGTTCTTC
TRBV29-1	few	NA	TRBJ1-4	CSVIGEEKLFF	TGCAGCGTTATAGGCGAAGAAAAACTGTTTTTT
TRBV6-6	few	TRBD2	TRBJ2-3	CASRRLAGGSTDTQYF	TGTGCCAGCAGACGACTAGCGGGAGGGAGCACAGATACGCAGTATTTT
TRBV7-8	NA	TRBD1	TRBJ2-1	CASSSRTGGREEQFF	TGTGCCAGCAGCTCGCGGACAGGGGGTCGGGAGGAGCAGTTCTTC
TRBV6-1	few	NA	TRBJ1-1	CAFSRGLVTEAFF	TGTGCCTTTTCCCGAGGGTTGGTCACTGAAGCTTTCTTT
TRBV24-1	many	NA	TRBJ2-1	CATSDAGPRSYNEQFF	TGTGCCACCAGTGATGCAGGACCACGCTCCTACAATGAGCAGTTCTTC
TRBV12-3/TRBV12-4	many	TRBD2	TRBJ2-3	CASSFSSGGDTDTQYF	TGTGCCAGCAGTTTTTCATCCGGGGGGGACACAGATACGCAGTATTTT
TRBV23-1	once	NA	TRBJ1-5	CASSSGKSQPQHF	TGCGCCAGCAGTTCAGGGAAAAGTCAGCCCCAGCATTTT
TRBV3-1	few	NA	TRBJ2-3	CASSQGLPVANTQYF	TGTGCCAGCAGCCAAGGGCTCCCGGTGGCGAATACGCAGTATTTT
TRBV10-2	NA	NA	TRBJ2-1	CASREIAYNEQFF	TGCGCCAGCCGGGAGATCGCCTACAATGAGCAGTTCTTC
TRBV29-1	NA	NA	TRBJ1-1	CSDVGGHDTEAFF	TGCAGCGACGTCGGGGGGCATGACACTGAAGCTTTCTTT
TRBV12-5	NA	NA	TRBJ1-5	CASGPDPSNQPQHF	TGTGCTAGTGGCCCTGACCCTAGCAATCAGCCCCAGCATTTT
TRBV24-1	few	NA	TRBJ2-2	CATSDALYTGELFF	TGTGCCACCAGTGATGCACTTTACACCGGGGAGCTGTTTTTT
TRBV25-1	NA	NA	TRBJ2-1	CATERGYNEQFF	TGTGCCACCGAACGGGGGTACAATGAGCAGTTCTTC
TRBV20-1	NA	TRBD2	TRBJ2-5	CSADAPGLAGGETQYF	TGCAGTGCGGATGCCCCTGGACTAGCGGGAGGAGAGACCCAGTACTTC
TRBV10-3	many	TRBD2	TRBJ2-1	CATTLAGTLDGGNYNEQFF	TGTGCCACCACACTAGCGGGAACTCTAGACGGGGGAAACTACAATGAGCAGTTCTTC
TRBV15	many	TRBD2	TRBJ2-3	CATSSLAGGPTDTQYF	TGTGCCACCAGTTCACTAGCGGGAGGCCCCACAGATACGCAGTATTTT
TRBV7-6	few	NA	TRBJ1-5	CASSPGCSVDCQPQHF	TGTGCCAGCAGCCCCGGTTGCAGTGTCGATTGTCAGCCCCAGCATTTT
TRBV6-6	many	TRBD2	TRBJ2-1	CASSESAGGPNEQFF	TGTGCCAGCAGTGAATCGGCGGGAGGGCCCAATGAGCAGTTCTTC
TRBV27	NA	TRBD2	TRBJ2-7	CASSSPLAGGYEQYF	TGTGCCAGCAGTTCCCCCCTAGCGGGAGGATACGAGCAGTACTTC
TRBV7-8	NA	TRBD2	TRBJ2-1	CASSLAVGGLAGGINEQFF	TGTGCCAGCAGCTTAGCGGTTGGTGGGCTAGCGGGAGGGATCAATGAGCAGTTCTTC
TRBV5-1	NA	NA	TRBJ2-3	CASSWLGNTDTQYF	TGCGCCAGCAGCTGGCTAGGTAACACAGATACGCAGTATTTT